Listed here is a single T cell receptor beta chain. The antigen is unknown. The sample comes from a study of early T cells in non-severe SARS-CoV-2 infection. Study details: The input, bulk RNA from unsorted whole blood, was sequenced, and chains were unpaired.

With 4 bases removed from V and 6 bases from J, the gap between germline ends came to 7 bases. Germline CDR1 and CDR2: SNHLY and FYNNEI. The CDR3 loop spans 11 amino acids. Study-wide results and limits: Matching results from VDJdb favored anti-spike CD8 responses, leaving private and CD4 specificities undetected.

Attachment of unique molecular identifiers to individual cDNA molecules was performed. A single record per CDR3 protein comes from TCRdb applying MiXCR to the 5' RACE reads. The table has about 58,000 distinct CDR3 sequences, more than 9.5% seen once. The V call is TRBV2, the J call TRBJ2-7, with TRBD1 as a possible D gene (5 bases). Material for sequencing was whole blood. The clonotype comes from an adult who was a healthcare worker with PCR-confirmed SARS-CoV-2 infection or an uninfected control (not recorded which). Here the CDR3 reads CASSGRAEQYF. The CDR3, as DNA: TGTGCCAGCAGTGGCAGGGCCGAGCAGTACTTC.